The 2 T cell receptor beta chains below were found in one sample sequenced in a study of blood T cell repertoires in COVID-19. TCRdb's copy holds only in-frame clones and misses some; the assay was immunoSEQ multiplex PCR. The data show roughly 500,000 clones, approximately 86% seen once. The source material was PBMCs or T cells enriched from blood (not recorded which). Receptor source: a woman aged 60-70 years who had recovered from COVID-19.

CDR3 bases: TGTGCTAGTGGTTTGTCCCCAGGGGAAACTGAAGCTTTCTTT. The encoded protein is CASGLSPGETEAFF. V and J are TRBV12-5 and TRBJ1-1, with D possibly being TRBD1 (6 bases). V shed 2 bases and J shed 5 bases, with 12 bases lying between them. This CDR3 spans 14 amino acids. Germline CDR1 LGHNT, CDR2 FRNRAP. The full variable domain, in which reference TRBV12-5 and TRBJ1-1 provide the parts outside the CDR3, is DARVTQTPRHKVTEMGQEVTMRCQPILGHNTVFWYRQTMMQGLELLAYFRNRAPLDDSGMPKDRFSAEMPDATLATLKIQPSEPRDSAVYFCASGLSPGETEAFFGQGTRLTVV.

The rearrangement joins TRBV10-2 to TRBJ2-1, with D unresolved. V lost 5 bases, J lost 8 bases, and 10 bases lay in between. The CDR3 contains 12 residues. Germline assignment: CDR1 WSHSY and CDR2 SAAADI. The CDR3 nucleotides read TGCGCCAGCAGTCCAACTTCTTATGAGCAGTTCTTC. It translates to CASSPTSYEQFF.